The rows below give T cell receptor beta chains drawn from one sample of a study of cytomegalovirus exposure and HLA in healthy donors. The protocol was immunoSEQ multiplex PCR, while the TCRdb copy is restricted to in-frame clones and leaves out a portion. The table has about 120,000 clones, roughly 65% seen once; the top ten hold more than 8.5%. Sample: PBMCs. Receptors were obtained from a man aged 40-50 years in good health and CMV-seropositive. The CDR3 runs from the conserved cysteine through the conserved F or W. D genes are given only for firm matches. Clone size appears in some rows only: once, few, many, or a class for an expanded clone.

CDR3: CVTNSGYEQYF
DNA: TGTGTTACTAACTCGGGCTACGAGCAGTACTTC
length: 11
D: -
J: TRBJ2-7
size: once
V: TRBV12-5

CDR3: CASSSLQGSPTSIPIEQFF
DNA: TGTGCCAGCAGCTCCCTACAGGGGTCCCCCACATCGATCCCCATTGAGCAGTTCTTC
length: 19
D: TRBD1
J: TRBJ2-1
size: few
V: TRBV7-2

CDR3: CASSKQGNTEAFF
DNA: TGTGCCAGCAGCAAACAGGGGAACACTGAAGCTTTCTTT
length: 13
D: -
J: TRBJ1-1
size: -
V: TRBV9

CDR3: CASSPPRTGGDGYTF
DNA: TGTGCCAGCAGCCCCCCCCGGACAGGGGGCGATGGCTACACCTTC
length: 15
D: TRBD1
J: TRBJ1-2
size: -
V: TRBV7-2

CDR3: CASSELGQWDEQFF
DNA: TGTGCCAGCAGTGAACTAGGACAGTGGGATGAGCAGTTCTTC
length: 14
D: -
J: TRBJ2-1
size: -
V: TRBV6-1

CDR3: CASSLEDGRPGSTGELFF
DNA: TGTGCCAGCAGCTTAGAGGATGGGAGACCCGGGAGCACCGGGGAGCTGTTTTTT
length: 18
D: -
J: TRBJ2-2
size: -
V: TRBV11-2

CDR3: CASSSTGEDTQYF
DNA: TGCGCCAGCAGCTCGACAGGGGAGGATACGCAGTATTTT
length: 13
D: TRBD1
J: TRBJ2-3
size: -
V: TRBV5-1

CDR3: CASSFGQGGGYTF
DNA: TGTGCCAGCAGCTTCGGACAGGGAGGCGGCTACACCTTC
length: 13
D: TRBD1
J: TRBJ1-2
size: -
V: TRBV7-3

CDR3: CASTLAGLGTGELFF
DNA: TGCGCCAGCACCCTCGCGGGCCTGGGCACCGGGGAGCTGTTTTTT
length: 15
D: -
J: TRBJ2-2
size: few
V: TRBV5-1

CDR3: CASGSGQGAYEQYF
DNA: TGTGCTAGTGGCTCGGGACAGGGGGCCTACGAGCAGTACTTC
length: 14
D: TRBD1
J: TRBJ2-7
size: -
V: TRBV12-5

CDR3: CASSELTGTRYEQYF
DNA: TGTGCCAGCAGTGAACTAACCGGGACTCGTTACGAGCAGTACTTC
length: 15
D: -
J: TRBJ2-7
size: -
V: TRBV25-1

CDR3: CASSRNRDSYGYTF
DNA: TGTGCCAGCAGCCGAAATCGTGACAGCTATGGCTACACCTTC
length: 14
D: -
J: TRBJ1-2
size: -
V: TRBV14

CDR3: CASSAGQTGELFF
DNA: TGTGCCAGCTCAGCGGGACAGACCGGGGAGCTGTTTTTT
length: 13
D: -
J: TRBJ2-2
size: -
V: TRBV18

CDR3: CASSSGASGKETQYF
DNA: TGTGCCAGCAGTTCTGGGGCTAGCGGGAAAGAGACCCAGTACTTC
length: 15
D: TRBD2
J: TRBJ2-5
size: few
V: TRBV27

CDR3: CAISEKGGDLYGYTF
DNA: TGTGCCATCAGTGAGAAGGGCGGGGACCTCTATGGCTACACCTTC
length: 15
D: -
J: TRBJ1-2
size: -
V: TRBV10-3

CDR3: CAWQTGMDAFF
DNA: TGTGCCTGGCAGACAGGAATGGATGCTTTCTTT
length: 11
D: -
J: TRBJ1-1
size: few
V: TRBV30

CDR3: CASSEDRGRAEAFF
DNA: TGTGCCAGCAGTGAGGACAGGGGGCGCGCTGAAGCTTTCTTT
length: 14
D: TRBD1
J: TRBJ1-1
size: many
V: TRBV2

CDR3: CASSEERHRESEAFF
DNA: TGTGCCAGCAGTGAAGAAAGGCACAGGGAGTCTGAAGCTTTCTTT
length: 15
D: -
J: TRBJ1-1
size: -
V: TRBV2

CDR3: CASSIDTGAGEQYF
DNA: TGTGCCAGTAGTATTGATACAGGGGCGGGCGAGCAGTACTTC
length: 14
D: TRBD1
J: TRBJ2-7
size: few
V: TRBV19